These T cell receptor beta chains were read from a single sample in a study of Graves' ophthalmopathy and Graves' hyperthyroidism. TCRdb re-analysed the multiplex PCR reads in MiXCR, keeping a single row per CDR3 protein. The table has about 1.2 million distinct CDR3 sequences, roughly 35% seen once; the top ten hold more than 9.5%. Sample: peripheral blood or thyroid tissue (not recorded which). Receptors originate from an adult man with Graves' hyperthyroidism. Both conserved end residues are trimmed from each CDR3.

V: TRBV10-2
CDR3: ASMGQRRLSAF

V: TRBV30
CDR3: AWTLGTGYGYT

V: TRBV11-2
CDR3: ASSPNPAGGPYEQY

V: TRBV11-2
CDR3: ASSLETEETQY

V: TRBV20-1
CDR3: SARDSQGSEQY

V: TRBV9
CDR3: ASSVAPGMFEETQY

V: TRBV2
CDR3: ASSHGQAGQGTQY

V: TRBV30
CDR3: AWSVSGPLH

V: TRBV2
CDR3: ATEGGGQTSYEQY

V: TRBV6-6
CDR3: ASSTKTENTEAF

V: TRBV20-1
CDR3: SATETAPRQPQH

V: TRBV7-6
CDR3: ASSLETGTGGGEQY

V: TRBV13
CDR3: ASSTTVYNSPLH

V: TRBV10-2
CDR3: ASNRDRGYGYT

V: TRBV6-5
CDR3: ASTLDGGYNSPLH

V: TRBV9
CDR3: ASSAGGGRYYGYT

V: TRBV5-1
CDR3: ASSLAGTTLSSYEQY

V: TRBV10-2
CDR3: ASSLSGRGGSPLH

V: TRBV29-1
CDR3: SVELPGEGAF

V: TRBV20-1
CDR3: SARSEPGQAYGYT

V: TRBV6-1
CDR3: ASSEVAGGGQPQH

V: TRBV15
CDR3: ATSSSPGDSNQPQH

V: TRBV15
CDR3: ATSRDSETTGELF

V: TRBV5-1
CDR3: ASSLEDRDNSPLH

V: TRBV7-8
CDR3: ASGSDRIITNTEAF

V: TRBV9
CDR3: ASTGLFTGELF

V: TRBV20-1
CDR3: SARNTAHEQY

V: TRBV7-9
CDR3: ASSKGTGPQH

V: TRBV7-2
CDR3: ASSLYDPGPYEQY

V: TRBV9
CDR3: ASSSTVRTEAF

V: TRBV3-1
CDR3: ASSQRDRDTGELF

V: TRBV29-1
CDR3: SVEDTGLASEQY

V: TRBV3-1
CDR3: ASSQQQGARVVNYGYT

V: TRBV5-6
CDR3: ASSLGSGTHYEQY

V: TRBV11-2
CDR3: ATPQVANSPLH

V: TRBV12-3/TRBV12-4
CDR3: ARPHPGTRYSNQPQH

V: TRBV30
CDR3: AWTGQVSYEQY

V: TRBV14
CDR3: ASSQDQDRREQY

V: TRBV20-1
CDR3: SAITGNYGYT

V: TRBV6-6
CDR3: ASSVRDTGEQY

V: TRBV7-2
CDR3: ASRRQGLNEAF

V: TRBV7-8
CDR3: ASSPAESGVGYT

V: TRBV29-1
CDR3: SVDGQEDSEETQY

V: TRBV12-3/TRBV12-4
CDR3: ASSFNAGDGYT

V: TRBV5-1
CDR3: ASGEEADTQY

V: TRBV12-3/TRBV12-4
CDR3: ASHSTALVTEAF

V: TRBV7-2
CDR3: ASSQGIRHTDTQY

V: TRBV7-9
CDR3: ASSFWGDTGELF

V: TRBV29-1
CDR3: SVASGYYEQY

V: TRBV29-1
CDR3: SPITRTELNTEAF

V: TRBV20-1
CDR3: SARDQQGAVYGYT

V: TRBV25-1
CDR3: ASSANSGLGRFYGYT

V: TRBV10-2
CDR3: ASRAWGGPGETQY

V: TRBV5-5
CDR3: ASSQPGQGLVGANVLT

V: TRBV20-1
CDR3: SASGVKDTGELF

V: TRBV29-1
CDR3: SVETQGSRDNEQY

V: TRBV18
CDR3: ASSPRQMNTGELF

V: TRBV10-3
CDR3: AISELGTSVIETQY

V: TRBV9
CDR3: ASSSSGWLGETQY